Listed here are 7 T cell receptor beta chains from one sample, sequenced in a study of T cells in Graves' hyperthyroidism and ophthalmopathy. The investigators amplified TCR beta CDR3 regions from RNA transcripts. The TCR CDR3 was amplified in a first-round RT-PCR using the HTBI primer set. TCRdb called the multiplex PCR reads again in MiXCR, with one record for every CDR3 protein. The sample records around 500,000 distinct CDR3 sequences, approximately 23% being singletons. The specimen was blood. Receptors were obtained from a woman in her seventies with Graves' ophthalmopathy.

This chain's CDR3 is CASNVLGQGDEKLFF. The CDR3 DNA sequence: TGTGCCAGCAATGTTCTGGGACAGGGGGACGAAAAACTGTTTTTT. This chain connects TRBV2 to TRBJ1-4, with 11 bases aligning to TRBD1. V was clipped by 7 bases and J by 8 bases; unmatched bases: 9. This CDR3 comprises 15 residues. Germline V gene data show CDR1 as SNHLY and CDR2 as FYNNEI.

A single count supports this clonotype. CDR3 nucleotides: TGTGCCACTAACAGGGTGAACGGAAACACCATATATTTT. Translated: CATNRVNGNTIYF. The rearrangement links TRBV19 to TRBJ1-3; TRBD1 is a possible D gene (6 bases). V was cut by 10 bases and J by 4 bases, with 14 bases left in between. Germline-derived CDR1 and CDR2 are LNHDA and SQIVND (reference sequence). CDR3 length equals 13 residues.

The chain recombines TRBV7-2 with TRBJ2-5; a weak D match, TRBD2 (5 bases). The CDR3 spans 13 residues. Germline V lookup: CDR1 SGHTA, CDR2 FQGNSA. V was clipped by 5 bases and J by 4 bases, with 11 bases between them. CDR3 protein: CASSPWTVETQYF. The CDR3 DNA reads TGTGCCAGCAGCCCCTGGACTGTAGAGACCCAGTACTTC. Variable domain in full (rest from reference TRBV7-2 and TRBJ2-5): GAGVSQSPSNKVTEKGKDVELRCDPISGHTALYWYRQSLGQGLEFLIYFQGNSAPDKSGLPSDRFSAERTGGSVSTLTIQRTQQEDSAVYLCASSPWTVETQYFGPGTRLLVL.

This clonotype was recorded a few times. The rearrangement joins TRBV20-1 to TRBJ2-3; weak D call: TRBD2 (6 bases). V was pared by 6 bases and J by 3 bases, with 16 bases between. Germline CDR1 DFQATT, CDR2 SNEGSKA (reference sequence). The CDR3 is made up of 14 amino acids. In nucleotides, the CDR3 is TGCAGTGCGCCGGGACTTGGGGGTACAGATACGCAGTATTTT. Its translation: CSAPGLGGTDTQYF.

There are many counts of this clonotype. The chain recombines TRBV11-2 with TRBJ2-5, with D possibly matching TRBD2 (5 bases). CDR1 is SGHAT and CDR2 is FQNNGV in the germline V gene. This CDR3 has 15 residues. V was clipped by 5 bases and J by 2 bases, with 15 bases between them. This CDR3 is CASSLETWEQETQYF. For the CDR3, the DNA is TGTGCCAGCAGCCTGGAAACGTGGGAGCAAGAGACCCAGTACTTC. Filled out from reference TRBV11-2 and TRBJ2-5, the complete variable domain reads EAGVAQSPRYKIIEKRQSVAFWCNPISGHATLYWYQQILGQGPKLLIQFQNNGVVDDSQLPKDRFSAERLKGVDSTLKIQPAKLEDSAVYLCASSLETWEQETQYFGPGTRLLVL.

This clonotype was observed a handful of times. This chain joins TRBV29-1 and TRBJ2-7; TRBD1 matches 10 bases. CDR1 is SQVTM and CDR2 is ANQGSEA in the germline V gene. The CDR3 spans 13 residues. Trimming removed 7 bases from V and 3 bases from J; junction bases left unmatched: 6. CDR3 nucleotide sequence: TGCAGCGCTACACGGACAGGGGGCTACGAGCAGTACTTC. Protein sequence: CSATRTGGYEQYF.

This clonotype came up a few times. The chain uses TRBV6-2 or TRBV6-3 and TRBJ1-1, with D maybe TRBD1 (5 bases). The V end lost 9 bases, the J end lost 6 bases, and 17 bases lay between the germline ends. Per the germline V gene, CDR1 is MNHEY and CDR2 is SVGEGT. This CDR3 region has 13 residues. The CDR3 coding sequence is TGTGCCAGTTGGGGGGGGGTAGACCCTGAAGCTTTCTTT. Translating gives CASWGGVDPEAFF.